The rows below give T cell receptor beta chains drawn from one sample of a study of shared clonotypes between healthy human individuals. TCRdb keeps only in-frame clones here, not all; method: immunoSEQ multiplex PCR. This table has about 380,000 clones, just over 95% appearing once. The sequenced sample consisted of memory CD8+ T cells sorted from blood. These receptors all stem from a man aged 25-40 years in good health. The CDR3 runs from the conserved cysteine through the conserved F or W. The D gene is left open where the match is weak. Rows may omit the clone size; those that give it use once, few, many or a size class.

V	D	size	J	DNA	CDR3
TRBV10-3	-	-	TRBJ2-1	TGTGCCATCAGTGAGTCACAGGGCGGGTACAATGAGCAGTTCTTC	CAISESQGGYNEQFF
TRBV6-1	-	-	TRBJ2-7	TGTGCCAGCGGCCCCGGGGACGAGCAGTACTTC	CASGPGDEQYF
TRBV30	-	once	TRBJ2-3	TGTGCCTGGTTCCGGGACTCCACAGATACGCAGTATTTT	CAWFRDSTDTQYF
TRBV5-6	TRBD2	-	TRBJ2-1	TGTGCCAGCAGCTTGGAACTAGCGGGAGCGGATGAGCAGTTCTTC	CASSLELAGADEQFF
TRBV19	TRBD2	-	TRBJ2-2	TGTGCCAGTAGTATAAGCGGGATAAGCGGGGAGCTGTTTTTT	CASSISGISGELFF
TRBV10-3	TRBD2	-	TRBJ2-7	TGTGCCATCAGTGACAGGACTACTAGCGGCTCCTACGAGCAGTACTTC	CAISDRTTSGSYEQYF
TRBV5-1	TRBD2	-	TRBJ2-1	TGCGCCAGCAGCTATGAGCGGGAGGATGAGCAGTTCTTC	CASSYEREDEQFF
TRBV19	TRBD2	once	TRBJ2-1	TGTGCCAGTAGTACCCGGCGGGATAGCGGGAGGCGGGTCGACGAGCAGTTCTTC	CASSTRRDSGRRVDEQFF
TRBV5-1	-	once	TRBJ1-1	TGCGCCAGCAGCCAGGGGCGAGGGACCGACACTGAAGCTTTCTTT	CASSQGRGTDTEAFF
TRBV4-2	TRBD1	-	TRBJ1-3	TGTGCCAGCAGCCAAGCGCAGGGGGTGAACACCATATATTTT	CASSQAQGVNTIYF
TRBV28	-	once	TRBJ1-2	TGTGCCAGCAGTTCACGACGGGACATCGACTATGGCTACACCTTC	CASSSRRDIDYGYTF
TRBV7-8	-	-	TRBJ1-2	TGTGCCAGCAGCATGCGGGACTCCCAAGGCTACACCTTC	CASSMRDSQGYTF
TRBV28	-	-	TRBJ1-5	TGTGCCAGCAGTTTCCGACAGCCCCAGCATTTT	CASSFRQPQHF
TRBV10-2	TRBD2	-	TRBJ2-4	TGCGCCAGCAGGGGACTAGCGGGAAAAGGGGAGTACTTC	CASRGLAGKGEYF
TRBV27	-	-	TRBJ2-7	TGTGCCAGCGGCGTGGGTATCCGACTCTCCTACGAGCAGTACTTC	CASGVGIRLSYEQYF
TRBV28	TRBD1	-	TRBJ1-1	TGTGCCAGCAGCGAAGGGGGCGCGGGTCTGGAAGCTTTCTTT	CASSEGGAGLEAFF
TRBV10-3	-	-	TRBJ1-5	TGTGCCATCAGTGACAGGGATCAGCCCCAGCATTTT	CAISDRDQPQHF
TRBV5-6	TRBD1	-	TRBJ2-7	TGTGCCAGCGAGGGACAGTACCAATTCTACGAGCAGTACTTC	CASEGQYQFYEQYF
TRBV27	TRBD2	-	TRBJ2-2	TGTGCCTCCAAGCGGGAGACCGGGGAGCTGTTTTTT	CASKRETGELFF
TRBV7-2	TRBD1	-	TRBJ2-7	TGTGCCAGCAGACCCAGCCGGGACAGCTCCTACGAGCAGTACTTC	CASRPSRDSSYEQYF
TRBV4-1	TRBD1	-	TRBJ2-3	TGCGCCAGCAGCCAGGGGGGACAGGCGCGTGATACGCAGTATTTT	CASSQGGQARDTQYF
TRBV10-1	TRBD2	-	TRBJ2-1	TGCGCCAGCAGCGAGGGGGGGACTAGCGGGAGAGATGAGCAGTTCTTC	CASSEGGTSGRDEQFF
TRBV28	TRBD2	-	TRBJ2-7	TGTGCCAGCAGTTTATGGTCTAGCGGGACGTACGAGCAGTACTTC	CASSLWSSGTYEQYF
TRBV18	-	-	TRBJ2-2	TGTGCCAGCTCACCATCCGCGATCGGGGAGCTGTTTTTT	CASSPSAIGELFF
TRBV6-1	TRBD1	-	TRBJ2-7	TGTGCCAGCAGTCCGCCGGGACAGGGAACCTACGAGCAGTACTTC	CASSPPGQGTYEQYF
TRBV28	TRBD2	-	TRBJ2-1	TGTGCCAGCAGTAAATCCACTGTCGGAGCGGGAGACAATGAGCAGTTCTTC	CASSKSTVGAGDNEQFF
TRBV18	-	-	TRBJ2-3	TGTGCCAGCTCACCTGGCACAGATACGCAGTATTTT	CASSPGTDTQYF